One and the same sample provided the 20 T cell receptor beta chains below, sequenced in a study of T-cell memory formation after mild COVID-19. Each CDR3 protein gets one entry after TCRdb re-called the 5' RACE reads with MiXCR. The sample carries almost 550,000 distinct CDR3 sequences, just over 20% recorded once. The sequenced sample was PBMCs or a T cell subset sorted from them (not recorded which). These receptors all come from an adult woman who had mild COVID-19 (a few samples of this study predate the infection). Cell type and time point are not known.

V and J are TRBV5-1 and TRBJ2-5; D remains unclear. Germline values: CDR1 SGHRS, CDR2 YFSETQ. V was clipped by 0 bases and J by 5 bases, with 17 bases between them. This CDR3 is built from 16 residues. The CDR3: CASSLVGSSTGETQYF. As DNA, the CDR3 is TGCGCCAGCAGCTTGGTGGGCTCATCAACTGGGGAGACCCAGTACTTC.

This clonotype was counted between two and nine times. In DNA, the CDR3 is TGCGCCAGCAGCCCATCTAGCGGGGGCGGGGAGACCCAGTACTTC. Its protein product is CASSPSSGGGETQYF. This chain joins TRBV4-1 and TRBJ2-5, with 10 bases aligning to TRBD2. The CDR3 runs to 15 residues. J was trimmed by 5 bases and V by 4 bases; bases with no gene match: 7. Germline loops: CDR1 MGHRA, CDR2 YSYEKL.

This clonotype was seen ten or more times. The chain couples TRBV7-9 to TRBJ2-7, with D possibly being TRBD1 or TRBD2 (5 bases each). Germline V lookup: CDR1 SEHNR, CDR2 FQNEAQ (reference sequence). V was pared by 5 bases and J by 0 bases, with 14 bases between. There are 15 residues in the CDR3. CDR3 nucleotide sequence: TGTGCCAGCAGCCCCGGGACGAGGAGCTCCTACGAGCAGTACTTC. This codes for CASSPGTRSSYEQYF.

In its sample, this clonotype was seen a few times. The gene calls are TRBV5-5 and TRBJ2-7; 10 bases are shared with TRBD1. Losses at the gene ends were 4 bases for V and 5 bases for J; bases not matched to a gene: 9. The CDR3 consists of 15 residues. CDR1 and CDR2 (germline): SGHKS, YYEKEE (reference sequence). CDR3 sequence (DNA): TGTGCCAGCAGCCACCGGGACAGGGGTATCAACGAGCAGTACTTC. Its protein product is CASSHRDRGINEQYF.

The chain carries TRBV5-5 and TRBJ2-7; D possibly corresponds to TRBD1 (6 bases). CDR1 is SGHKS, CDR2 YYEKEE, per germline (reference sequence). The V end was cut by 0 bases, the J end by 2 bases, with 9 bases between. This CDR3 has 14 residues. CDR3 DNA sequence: TGTGCCAGCAGCTTGGGGGACAAGGCCTACGAGCAGTACTTC. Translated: CASSLGDKAYEQYF.

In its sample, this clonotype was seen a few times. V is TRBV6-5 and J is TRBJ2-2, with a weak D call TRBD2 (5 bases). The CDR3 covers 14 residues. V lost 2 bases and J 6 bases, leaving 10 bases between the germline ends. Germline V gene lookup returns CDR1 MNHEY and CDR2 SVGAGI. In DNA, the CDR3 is TGTGCCAGCAGTTACGAGAGGGAATCCGGGGAGCTGTTTTTT. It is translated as CASSYERESGELFF.

The CDR3 here is CSAGRQGATEAFF. The CDR3 region has the DNA TGCAGCGCTGGCCGACAGGGGGCGACTGAAGCTTTCTTT. The V and J genes are TRBV29-1 and TRBJ1-1, with 10 bases matching TRBD1. The CDR3 has 13 residues. Unmatched junction bases numbered 7, after V lost 7 bases and J lost 5 bases. Germline CDR1 is SQVTM and CDR2 is ANQGSEA. The complete variable domain, with remaining parts taken from reference TRBV29-1 and TRBJ1-1, reads SAVISQKPSRDICQRGTSLTIQCQVDSQVTMMFWYRQQPGQSLTLIATANQGSEATYESGFVIDKFPISRPNLTFSTLTVSNMSPEDSSIYLCSAGRQGATEAFFGQGTRLTVV.

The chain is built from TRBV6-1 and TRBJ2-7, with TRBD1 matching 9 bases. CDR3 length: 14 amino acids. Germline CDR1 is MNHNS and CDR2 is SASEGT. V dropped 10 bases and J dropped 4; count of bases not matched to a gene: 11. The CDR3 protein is CAITPGTGPYEQYF. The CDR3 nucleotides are TGTGCCATTACTCCGGGGACAGGGCCTTACGAGCAGTACTTC.

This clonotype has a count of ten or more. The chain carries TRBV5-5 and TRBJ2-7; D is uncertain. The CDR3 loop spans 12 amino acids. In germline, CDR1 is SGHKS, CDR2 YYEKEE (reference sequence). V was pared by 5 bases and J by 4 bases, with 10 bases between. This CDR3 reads CASSPGRYEQYF. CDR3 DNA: TGTGCCAGCAGTCCCGGGCGGTACGAGCAGTACTTC. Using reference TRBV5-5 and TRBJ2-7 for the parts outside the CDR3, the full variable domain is DAGVTQSPTHLIKTRGQQVTLRCSPISGHKSVSWYQQVLGQGPQFIFQYYEKEERGRGNFPDRFSARQFPNYSSELNVNALLLGDSALYLCASSPGRYEQYFGPGTRLTVT.

The CDR3 loop is CASSSGPGGKTEAFF. CDR3 coding DNA: TGTGCCAGCAGCTCCGGGCCAGGGGGGAAGACTGAAGCTTTCTTT. V and J are TRBV7-9 and TRBJ1-1; 7 bases agree with TRBD1. This CDR3 is 15 amino acids long. The germline CDR1 and CDR2 sequences are SEHNR and FQNEAQ (reference sequence). V lost 4 bases and J lost 5; bases outside the gene matches: 10.

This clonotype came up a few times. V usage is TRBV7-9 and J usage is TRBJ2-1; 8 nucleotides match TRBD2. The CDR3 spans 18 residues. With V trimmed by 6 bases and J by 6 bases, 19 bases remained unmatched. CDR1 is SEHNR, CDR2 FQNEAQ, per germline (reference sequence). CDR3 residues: CASRSRAGEGYGVNEQFF. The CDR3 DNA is TGTGCCAGCAGGTCCAGAGCGGGAGAGGGGTACGGGGTCAATGAGCAGTTCTTC.

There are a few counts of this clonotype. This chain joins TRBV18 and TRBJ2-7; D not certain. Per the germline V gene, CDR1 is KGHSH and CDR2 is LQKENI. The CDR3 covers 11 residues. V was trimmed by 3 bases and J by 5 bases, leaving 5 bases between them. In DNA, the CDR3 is TGTGCCAGCTCACCGAAGGACGAGCAGTACTTC. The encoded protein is CASSPKDEQYF.

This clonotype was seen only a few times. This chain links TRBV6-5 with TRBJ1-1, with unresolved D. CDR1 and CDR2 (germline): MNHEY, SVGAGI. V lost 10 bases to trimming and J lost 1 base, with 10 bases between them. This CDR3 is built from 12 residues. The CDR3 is CATLFRNTEAFF. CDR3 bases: TGTGCCACGTTATTTAGGAACACTGAAGCTTTCTTT.

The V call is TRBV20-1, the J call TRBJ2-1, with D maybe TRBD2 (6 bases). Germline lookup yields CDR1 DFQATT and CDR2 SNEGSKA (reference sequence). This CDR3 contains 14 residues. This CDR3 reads CRTDGGEKYNEQFF. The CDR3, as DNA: TGCAGAACCGACGGAGGGGAGAAGTACAATGAGCAGTTCTTC.

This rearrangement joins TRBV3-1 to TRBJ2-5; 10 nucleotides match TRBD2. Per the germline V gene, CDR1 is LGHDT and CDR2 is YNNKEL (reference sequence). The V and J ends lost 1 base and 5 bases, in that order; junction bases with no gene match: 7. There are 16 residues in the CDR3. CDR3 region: CASSQGSGGTGETQYF. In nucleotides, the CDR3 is TGTGCCAGCAGCCAAGGTAGCGGGGGGACGGGCGAGACCCAGTACTTC.

The CDR3 bases are TGTGCCAGCAGCGGACTAGACGGAGACACCGGGGAGCTGTTTTTT. This codes for CASSGLDGDTGELFF. The V call is TRBV9, the J call TRBJ2-2; a possible D gene is TRBD2 (6 bases). With 3 bases removed from V and 3 bases from J, the gap between germline ends came to 12 bases. The CDR3 is 15 amino acids. Germline assignment: CDR1 SGDLS and CDR2 YYNGEE.

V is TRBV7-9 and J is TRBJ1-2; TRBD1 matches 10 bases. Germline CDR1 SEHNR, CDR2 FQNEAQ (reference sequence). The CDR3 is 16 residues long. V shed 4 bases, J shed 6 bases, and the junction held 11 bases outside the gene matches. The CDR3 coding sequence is TGTGCCAGCAGCTCCCCCAGGGGACAGGGGATTAATGGCTACACCTTC. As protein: CASSSPRGQGINGYTF.

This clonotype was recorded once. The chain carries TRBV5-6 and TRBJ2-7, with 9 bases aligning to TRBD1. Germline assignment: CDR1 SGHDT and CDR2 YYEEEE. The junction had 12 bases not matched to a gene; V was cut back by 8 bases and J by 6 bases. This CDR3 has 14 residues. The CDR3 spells CARTLDRGNFEQYF. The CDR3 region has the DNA TGTGCCAGAACCTTAGACAGGGGGAACTTCGAGCAGTACTTC.

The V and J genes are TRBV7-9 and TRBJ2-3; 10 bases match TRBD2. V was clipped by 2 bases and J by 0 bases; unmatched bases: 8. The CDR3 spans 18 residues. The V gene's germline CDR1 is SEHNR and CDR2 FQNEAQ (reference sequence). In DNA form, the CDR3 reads TGTGCCAGCAGCTTAACCGGGACTAGCGAATCTAGCACAGATACGCAGTATTTT. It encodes CASSLTGTSESSTDTQYF.

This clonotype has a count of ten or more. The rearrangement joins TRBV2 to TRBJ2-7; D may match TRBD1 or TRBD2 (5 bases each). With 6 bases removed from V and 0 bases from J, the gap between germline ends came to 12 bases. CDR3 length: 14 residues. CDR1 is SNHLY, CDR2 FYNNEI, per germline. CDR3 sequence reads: CASRWDLSSYEQYF. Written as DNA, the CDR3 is TGTGCCAGCAGATGGGACCTCAGCTCCTACGAGCAGTACTTC. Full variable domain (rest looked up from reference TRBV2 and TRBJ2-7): EPEVTQTPSHQVTQMGQEVILRCVPISNHLYFYWYRQILGQKVEFLVSFYNNEISEKSEIFDDQFSVERPDGSNFTLKIRSTKLEDSAMYFCASRWDLSSYEQYFGPGTRLTVT.